The 8 T cell receptor beta chains below all came from one sample that was sequenced in a study of CD8+CD57+ T cells in acquired aplastic anemia. An expansion of CD8+CD57+ cells by flow cytometry had been shown in patients chosen for sequencing. Genomic DNA provided the template from which TCR beta VDJ and CDR3 profiles were obtained. TCRdb re-called the reads through MiXCR, storing one row per CDR3 protein. The sample records approximately 98,000 distinct CDR3 sequences, 55% to 70% being singletons. Sequencing was carried out using sorted CD4+, CD8+, or CD8+CD57+ T cells (not recorded which) from PBMCs. The receptor source for this set is a human donor with aplastic anemia.

The rearrangement joins TRBV19 to TRBJ2-7, with TRBD1 matching over 9 bases. CDR1 and CDR2 (germline): LNHDA, SQIVND (reference sequence). The CDR3 loop spans 15 amino acids. V was pared by 7 bases and J by 1 base, with 8 bases of the junction left unmatched. CDR3 amino acids: CASKDRDRASYEQYF. CDR3 bases: TGTGCCAGTAAGGATCGGGACAGGGCATCCTACGAGCAGTACTTC.

This clonotype was recorded a few times. This chain joins TRBV2 and TRBJ1-2; D remains unclear. Trimming cost V 11 bases and J 4 bases, with 17 bases left between them. The CDR3 is made up of 13 amino acids. CDR1 SNHLY and CDR2 FYNNEI come from the germline V gene. In nucleotides, the CDR3 is TGTGCCGTCAGGCGCCAAGCGGGCTATGGCTACACCTTC. Translated, it gives CAVRRQAGYGYTF.

V is TRBV20-1 and J is TRBJ2-7, with 11 nucleotides matching TRBD2. The junction had 7 bases not matched to a gene; V was cut back by 0 bases and J by 3 bases. CDR1 and CDR2 from the germline V gene are DFQATT and SNEGSKA (reference sequence). The CDR3 sequence is 16 residues long. The CDR3 DNA is TGCAGTGCTAGAGACGAAAAACTAGCGGGAGACTACGAGCAGTACTTC. This translates into CSARDEKLAGDYEQYF.

Points on this clonotype: A junction end diverges from the germline sequence, so it may reflect a read error. The rearrangement joins TRBV10-3 to TRBJ2-3, with 7 nucleotides matching TRBD2. This CDR3 has 15 amino acids. Germline CDR1 reads ENHRY; CDR2 reads SYGVKD. CDR3 coding DNA: TGTGCCATCAGGGGTACTAGCGTCAGCACAGGTACGCAGTATTTT. Encoded protein: CAIRGTSVSTGTQYF.

This clonotype was seen only a few times. The chain links TRBV19 to TRBJ2-3; D is uncertain. V dropped 4 bases and J dropped 0 bases, with 8 bases sitting between them. Looked up from germline, CDR1 is LNHDA and CDR2 is SQIVND (reference sequence). This CDR3 region has 14 residues. CDR3 loop: CASSKQRSTDTQYF. Here the CDR3 DNA reads TGTGCCAGTAGTAAACAACGAAGCACAGATACGCAGTATTTT.

This clonotype was observed at least ten times. The genes are TRBV7-8 and TRBJ1-1, with 10 positions matching TRBD1. V was pared by 0 bases and J by 8 bases, with 6 bases of the junction left unmatched. CDR3 length: 15 amino acids. The germline V gene encodes CDR1 SGHVS and CDR2 FQNEAQ. The CDR3 here is CASSLAPGTGEEAFF. CDR3 DNA: TGTGCCAGCAGCTTAGCCCCAGGGACAGGGGAAGAAGCTTTCTTT.

The V gene is TRBV20-1, the J gene TRBJ1-5; D is unresolved. This CDR3 spans 14 amino acids. The ends were cut back, 4 bases at V and 0 bases at J, with 10 bases in the middle. Germline loops: CDR1 DFQATT, CDR2 SNEGSKA (reference sequence). DNA for the CDR3: TGCAGTGCTAACCCAGGAATTAGCAATCAGCCCCAGCATTTT. Protein sequence: CSANPGISNQPQHF.

V gene TRBV7-2 combines with J gene TRBJ1-6; unclear D gene. This CDR3 is 14 amino acids long. V dropped 3 bases and J dropped 3 bases, with 6 bases sitting between them. Germline V gene data show CDR1 as SGHTA and CDR2 as FQGNSA. The CDR3 region is CASSFGYYNSPLHF. The DNA for the CDR3 is TGTGCCAGCAGCTTCGGGTACTATAATTCACCCCTCCACTTT.